The present entry profiles one T cell receptor (beta chain) with its context. What it binds is unknown. Sequence at one end of the junction differs from germline and may be a read error. The data were taken from a study of cytomegalovirus exposure and HLA in healthy donors. General study points: Sequence variants that were highly shared formed a cluster that was likely a sequencing artifact. Versus the approximately 700-donor mean, an Asian-associated ancestry cluster reportedly showed fewer N-insertions in a later analysis. In an earlier analysis, most TCR beta V segments were productive about 87% or about 30% of the time.

CDR1 is SEHNR, CDR2 FQNEAQ, per germline (reference sequence). This CDR3 contains 15 residues. PCR amplification relied on 60 Vbeta primers (plus 13 Jbeta primers). Assay: immunoSEQ multiplex PCR; the TCRdb copy retains only in-frame clones and omits some. The data show over 90,000 clones, around four fifths seen once. The chain employs TRBV7-9 and TRBJ1-2; 7 positions agree with TRBD1. This clonotype originated in a man aged 35-49 years in good health and CMV-seronegative. Specimen: PBMCs. CDR3 sequence (DNA): TGTTCCAGCAGACCCGGTACAGGGGACTTCTATGGCTACACCTTC. Its protein product is CSSRPGTGDFYGYTF.